This T cell receptor (beta chain) derives from a study of blood T cell repertoires in COVID-19. Looking at the study overall: PBMCs, B-cell-depleted T cells, or T cells provided the cDNA or gDNA that made up the material.

In the authors' methods: Reference gene primer amplification yielded estimated nucleated cell counts. Profiled with immunoSEQ multiplex PCR; TCRdb holds only in-frame clones, not every one. That table supplies the V and J calls and clone size; D and trimming were determined from the DNA. Among 95,000 to 100,000 clones, about 90% were seen once, and the ten largest hold about 18%. This clone occurred once. Deletions cut 0 bases from V and 3 bases from J, with 18 bases between. Germline V CDR1 and CDR2: LNHDA, SQIVND (reference sequence). This CDR3 contains 18 residues. This sequence originates from a man aged 50-59 years with acute or convalescent COVID-19. The chain couples TRBV19 to TRBJ1-5; a weak D match, TRBD1 (6 bases). Material for sequencing was peripheral blood. CDR3 nucleotides: TGTGCCAGTAGTATAGACAGCGCGAATGGGGACATCAATCAGCCCCAGCATTTT. The encoded protein is CASSIDSANGDINQPQHF.